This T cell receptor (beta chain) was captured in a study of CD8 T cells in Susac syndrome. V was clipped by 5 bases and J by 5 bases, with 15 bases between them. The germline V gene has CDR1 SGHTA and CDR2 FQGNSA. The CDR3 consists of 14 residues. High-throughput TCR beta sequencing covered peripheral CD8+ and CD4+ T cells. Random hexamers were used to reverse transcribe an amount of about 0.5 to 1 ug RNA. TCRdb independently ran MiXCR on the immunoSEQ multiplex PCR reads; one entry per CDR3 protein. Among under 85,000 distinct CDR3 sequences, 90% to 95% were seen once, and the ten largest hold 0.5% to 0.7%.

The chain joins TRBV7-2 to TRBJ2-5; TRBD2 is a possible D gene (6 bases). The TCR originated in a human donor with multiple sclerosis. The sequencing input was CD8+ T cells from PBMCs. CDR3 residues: CASSPRLGGETQYF. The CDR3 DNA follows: TGTGCCAGCAGCCCCCGACTAGGTGGGGAGACCCAGTACTTC.